Following are 11 T cell receptor beta chains from one sample sequenced in a study of T cell responses to AZD1222 COVID-19 vaccine. Generated by immunoSEQ multiplex PCR, the TCRdb table keeps only in-frame clones and is missing some. This table holds some 130,000 clones, around 90% found once. The sample was peripheral blood, taken 28 days after the second AZD1222 dose. The receptor set was obtained from an adult who received the AZD1222 COVID-19 vaccine.

This chain joins TRBV6-5 and TRBJ2-2; weak D call: TRBD2 (6 bases). The germline V gene encodes CDR1 MNHEY and CDR2 SVGAGI. This CDR3 is built from 16 residues. The V end lost 0 bases, the J end lost 0 bases, and 8 bases lay between the germline ends. In DNA, the CDR3 is TGTGCCAGCAGTTACTCTGGCGGGGCGAACACCGGGGAGCTGTTTTTT. This sequence encodes CASSYSGGANTGELFF.

The gene calls are TRBV5-4 and TRBJ1-2, with unresolved D. Per the germline V gene, CDR1 is SGHNT and CDR2 is YYREEE (reference sequence). The CDR3 spans 13 residues. V lost 3 bases, J lost 4 bases, and 10 bases lay in between. The CDR3 bases are TGTGCCAGCAGCTCGGACGGATCCTATGGCTACACCTTC. This translates into CASSSDGSYGYTF. Variable domain in full (rest from reference TRBV5-4 and TRBJ1-2): ETGVTQSPTHLIKTRGQQVTLRCSSQSGHNTVSWYQQALGQGPQFIFQYYREEENGRGNFPPRFSGLQFPNYSSELNVNALELDDSALYLCASSSDGSYGYTFGSGTRLTVV.

This sequence joins TRBV7-9 and TRBJ1-4; 7 bases fit TRBD1. This CDR3 region has 15 residues. Trimming took 3 bases from V and 4 from J; bases not matched to a gene: 5. The germline CDR1 and CDR2 sequences are SEHNR and FQNEAQ (reference sequence). This CDR3 reads CASSFWDSYNEKLFF. DNA of the CDR3: TGTGCCAGCAGCTTTTGGGACAGCTATAATGAAAAACTGTTTTTT.

This sequence joins TRBV29-1 and TRBJ1-1; D is ambiguous. V was shortened by 1 base and J by 4 bases, with 7 bases between the two germline ends. The CDR3 spans 12 residues. Germline CDR1 SQVTM, CDR2 ANQGSEA. The CDR3 sequence is CSVEGPGTEAFF. Written as DNA, the CDR3 is TGCAGCGTTGAAGGCCCGGGCACTGAAGCTTTCTTT.

Only one count was recorded for this clone. The CDR3 DNA follows: TGCAGCGCGAATTCAAACAGGGACGGCTATGGCTACACCTTC. This codes for CSANSNRDGYGYTF. This chain links TRBV29-1 with TRBJ1-2, with a tentative D call TRBD1 (6 bases). From germline, CDR1 is SQVTM and CDR2 ANQGSEA. The CDR3 runs 14 residues. V gave up 7 bases and J gave up 4 bases, with 19 bases separating them.

This chain connects TRBV5-1 to TRBJ1-1, with D unclear. Germline values: CDR1 SGHRS, CDR2 YFSETQ. Trimming cost V 0 bases and J 5 bases, with 8 bases left between them. CDR3 length: 13 residues. The DNA of the CDR3 is TGCGCCAGCAGCTTGGTAAGGGATACTGAAGCTTTCTTT. Translated, it gives CASSLVRDTEAFF.

Here the CDR3 DNA reads TGTGCCAGCAGCTCGACAGGGCCCGGGGGCTACACCTTC. Amino acid sequence: CASSSTGPGGYTF. V and J are TRBV6-5 and TRBJ1-2; 7 nucleotides agree with TRBD1. V dropped 6 bases and J dropped 8; count of bases not matched to a gene: 9. The CDR3 is made up of 13 amino acids. The germline V gene has CDR1 MNHEY and CDR2 SVGAGI.

This chain links TRBV23-1 with TRBJ1-4; 9 bases are a match to TRBD1. TRBV23-1 is known as an ORF, though its function is uncertain. The V and J ends lost 2 bases and 0 bases, in that order; junction bases with no gene match: 19. The CDR3 spans 22 residues. CDR3 in amino acids: CASSQRITQGASQAATNEKLFF. The CDR3 DNA reads TGCGCCAGCAGTCAACGAATAACACAGGGGGCATCACAAGCAGCAACTAATGAAAAACTGTTTTTT.

This chain connects TRBV6-5 to TRBJ1-5; possible D gene TRBD1, 5 bases. This CDR3 is built from 12 residues. Germline assignment: CDR1 MNHEY and CDR2 SVGAGI. The V end was cut by 6 bases, the J end by 12 bases, with 15 bases between. The CDR3 sequence: CASSAIGDHQHF. The CDR3 DNA is TGTGCCAGCAGCGCAATAGGGGACCACCAGCATTTT.

V gene TRBV12-3 or TRBV12-4 combines with J gene TRBJ1-1; D is unresolved. Trimming took 6 bases from V and 5 from J, leaving 10 bases between them. This CDR3 spans 12 amino acids. CDR3 nucleotide sequence: TGTGCCAGCAGCCCCTACATGACTGAAGCTTTCTTT. It specifies CASSPYMTEAFF.

CDR3 nucleotides: TGTGCCAGCAGTCTTCAGGGACAGGGGGCAGCAGGACAGCCCCAGCATTTT. Protein sequence: CASSLQGQGAAGQPQHF. This sequence joins TRBV28 and TRBJ1-5; 12 bases agree with TRBD1. This CDR3 has 17 amino acids. After removal of 5 bases from V and 7 bases from J, the junction contained 12 bases not matched to a gene. Germline values: CDR1 MDHEN, CDR2 SYDVKM.